A selection of T cell receptor beta chains follows, all from one sample in a study of blood T cell repertoires in COVID-19. Clones were read by immunoSEQ multiplex PCR, and TCRdb kept only the in-frame ones, dropping some. The repertoire holds about 360,000 clones, with about 88% as singletons. Sequencing used peripheral blood. These receptors were collected from a woman between 55 and 75 years old with COVID-19, enrolled during active disease. CDR3s include the opening cysteine and the closing phenylalanine or tryptophan. D genes are given only for firm matches. Only some rows state a clone size, as once, few, many or a class for expanded clones.

TRBJ2-2 NA NA TRBV5-1 CASSLTGFETGELFF TGCGCCAGCAGCTTGACGGGGTTTGAGACCGGGGAGCTGTTTTTT
TRBJ1-5 TRBD1 many TRBV2 CASSEDRTGVQPQHF TGTGCCAGCAGTGAAGACAGGACAGGGGTTCAGCCCCAGCATTTT
TRBJ2-5 TRBD2 NA TRBV9 CASSGPHGGKVETQYF TGTGCCAGCAGCGGGCCTCACGGGGGGAAAGTAGAGACCCAGTACTTC
TRBJ2-7 TRBD1 NA TRBV6-5 CASSYGGQADYEQYF TGTGCCAGCAGTTACGGCGGACAGGCGGACTACGAGCAGTACTTC
TRBJ1-5 NA NA TRBV2 CASSLSGQSNQPQHF TGTGCCAGCAGCCTCTCCGGACAAAGCAATCAGCCCCAGCATTTT
TRBJ2-7 NA NA TRBV7-2 CASSLSSATTYEQYF TGTGCCAGCAGCTTATCTAGCGCCACCACCTACGAGCAGTACTTC
TRBJ1-3 NA NA TRBV30 CAWSTVSGNTIYF TGTGCCTGGAGCACGGTCTCTGGAAACACCATATATTTT
TRBJ2-7 TRBD1 NA TRBV28 CASSRGQSYEQYF TGTGCCAGCAGCCGGGGACAGAGCTACGAGCAGTACTTC
TRBJ1-3 TRBD1 NA TRBV11-2 CASSIGTGGNTIYF TGTGCCAGCAGCATTGGGACAGGGGGAAACACCATATATTTT
TRBJ1-2 TRBD1 few TRBV5-1 CASSPARGQGDTSYGYTF TGCGCCAGCAGCCCGGCAAGAGGACAGGGGGATACTAGTTATGGCTACACCTTC
TRBJ1-2 NA few TRBV9 CASSVDPGNYGYTF TGTGCCAGCAGCGTAGACCCAGGGAACTATGGCTACACCTTC
TRBJ1-2 NA NA TRBV30 CAWTGQIGNYGYTF TGTGCCTGGACCGGACAGATTGGCAACTATGGCTACACCTTC
TRBJ2-2 TRBD2 NA TRBV29-1 CSAPGLTNTGELFF TGCAGCGCACCGGGACTAACGAACACCGGGGAGCTGTTTTTT
TRBJ2-7 NA NA TRBV21-1 CASSKGQRVRGEQYF TGTGCCAGCAGCAAAGGGCAGCGGGTCCGGGGAGAGCAGTACTTC
TRBJ1-2 TRBD1 NA TRBV7-3 CASSPSGTVYGYTF TGTGCCAGCAGCCCATCCGGGACAGTCTATGGCTACACCTTC
TRBJ1-6 TRBD1 few TRBV7-9 CASSLEGAGLTLHF TGTGCCAGCAGCTTGGAGGGGGCAGGCCTTACCCTCCACTTT
TRBJ1-2 NA NA TRBV4-3 CASSQAAADHGYTF TGCGCCAGCAGCCAAGCAGCGGCTGACCATGGCTACACCTTC
TRBJ1-4 NA NA TRBV6-2/TRBV6-3 CASSYPGSRDDEKLFF TGTGCCAGCAGTTACCCGGGATCCAGAGATGATGAAAAACTGTTTTTT
TRBJ2-3 NA NA TRBV7-9 CASSVAGTDTQYF TGTGCCAGCAGCGTTGCGGGCACAGATACGCAGTATTTT
TRBJ1-3 NA NA TRBV9 CASSSQGISGNTIYF TGTGCCAGCAGCTCGCAGGGGATCTCTGGAAACACCATATATTTT
TRBJ2-7 TRBD1 NA TRBV11-3 CASSWDRGGYEQYF TGTGCCAGCAGCTGGGACAGGGGGGGCTACGAGCAGTACTTC
TRBJ2-1 NA NA TRBV6-5 CASSLQEVSYNEQFF TGTGCCAGCAGTCTTCAGGAAGTCTCCTACAATGAGCAGTTCTTC
TRBJ2-1 TRBD2 NA TRBV6-1 CASSARRWGGYNEQFF TGTGCCAGCAGTGCACGTAGATGGGGGGGCTACAATGAGCAGTTCTTC
TRBJ1-1 TRBD1 NA TRBV18 CASSAGQGQEAFF TGTGCCAGCTCAGCGGGACAGGGACAAGAAGCTTTCTTT
TRBJ1-2 TRBD1 NA TRBV19 CASSRDSFGNYGYTF TGTGCCAGTTCCCGGGACAGTTTTGGTAACTATGGCTACACCTTC
TRBJ1-2 TRBD1 NA TRBV11-2 CASSSHRKDRGTGYTF TGTGCCAGCAGCTCCCACAGAAAGGACAGGGGAACCGGCTACACCTTC
TRBJ2-1 NA NA TRBV30 CAWGPLAGEFF TGTGCCTGGGGACCACTGGCAGGGGAATTCTTC
TRBJ2-7 NA once TRBV10-3 CAAATALAYEQYF TGTGCCGCCGCGACAGCCCTAGCCTACGAGCAGTACTTC
TRBJ2-1 NA NA TRBV6-5 CASSRLGNEQFF TGTGCCAGCAGTCGGCTAGGCAATGAGCAGTTCTTC